This TCR beta chain emerged from a study of CD8+ T cells in alopecia areata. Treatment meaning: oral pan-JAK inhibitor, 5-10 mg twice daily. Lesional scalp tissue (obtained by punch biopsy) and peripheral blood were collected from alopecia areata patients. The germline V gene encodes CDR1 SQVTM and CDR2 ANQGSEA. Trimming took off 7 bases at V and 2 bases at J, with 10 bases between the two ends. This CDR3 spans 12 amino acids. The sequencing template was cDNA reverse transcribed from extracted RNA. Measured with immunoSEQ multiplex PCR; TCRdb has only the in-frame clones, and not every one. The data contain 150,000 to 200,000 clones, about three fifths of them singletons.

The chain employs TRBV29-1 and TRBJ2-3, with D possibly TRBD1 on 6 matching bases. Source: CD4+ T cells sorted from blood, taken at week 4, from a patient treated with tofacitinib. This receptor was obtained from a human donor with alopecia areata. CDR3 sequence: CSAGQSTDTQYF. The CDR3 nucleotides are TGCAGCGCTGGACAGTCCACAGATACGCAGTATTTT.